What follows are 9 T cell receptor beta chains derived from one specimen sequenced in a study of CD8+ T cells in alopecia areata. Sample treatment: oral pan-JAK inhibitor, 5-10 mg twice daily. In each case, RNA was isolated and then reverse transcribed into cDNA as the sequencing template. Generated by immunoSEQ multiplex PCR, the TCRdb table keeps only in-frame clones and is missing some. The sample consists of roughly 120,000 clones, roughly 55% of them appearing once. Sequences were derived from CD8+ T cells sorted from blood, sampled at week 24, from a patient treated with tofacitinib. The origin of the receptors is a human donor with alopecia areata.

The sample holds a few counts of this clone. The chain joins TRBV15 to TRBJ1-3; D might be TRBD1 (6 bases). Germline-derived CDR1 and CDR2 are LNHNV and YYDKDF (reference sequence). The CDR3 contains 15 residues. Trimming left V 5 bases short and J 4 bases short, with 15 bases between. CDR3 residues: CATSGYRDGGNTIYF. The CDR3 DNA sequence: TGTGCCACCAGCGGCTACAGGGATGGAGGAAACACCATATATTTT.

The J gene is TRBJ2-4, the V gene TRBV27; D may match TRBD1 or TRBD2 (5 bases each). Germline CDR1 reads MNHEY; CDR2 reads SMNVEV (reference sequence). Trimming removed 6 bases at V and 6 bases at J, with 12 bases between. The CDR3 has 13 residues. For the CDR3, the DNA is TGTGCCAGCAGGGGGGTGGGAAGAAACATTCAGTACTTC. Translation: CASRGVGRNIQYF.

The CDR3 sequence is CATWGQADYGYTF. In DNA form, the CDR3 reads TGTGCCACTTGGGGACAAGCTGACTATGGCTACACCTTC. The chain employs TRBV19 and TRBJ1-2, with TRBD1 as a possible D gene (6 bases). Germline CDR1 LNHDA, CDR2 SQIVND (reference sequence). Trimming pared 10 bases from V and 3 bases from J, leaving 15 bases between. CDR3 length equals 13 residues.

This chain joins TRBV7-9 and TRBJ2-3; D not resolved. The CDR3 extends over 16 amino acids. Between the trimmed V and J ends, which lost 1 base and 0 bases, there was a span of 11 bases. From germline, CDR1 is SEHNR and CDR2 FQNEAQ (reference sequence). The CDR3 sequence: CASSLEVRPSTDTQYF. The DNA for the CDR3 is TGTGCCAGCAGCTTAGAGGTCAGACCTAGCACAGATACGCAGTATTTT. The whole variable domain, remainder taken from reference TRBV7-9 and TRBJ2-3, is DTGVSQNPRHKITKRGQNVTFRCDPISEHNRLYWYRQTLGQGPEFLTYFQNEAQLEKSRLLSDRFSAERPKGSFSTLEIQRTEQGDSAMYLCASSLEVRPSTDTQYFGPGTRLTVL.

This clone was seen only a few times. This chain uses TRBV4-1 with TRBJ2-7; D not certain. V lost 0 bases and J 2 bases, leaving 5 bases between the germline ends. Germline CDR1 reads MGHRA; CDR2 reads YSYEKL. CDR3 length: 13 residues. CDR3 region: CASSQDSAYEQYF. DNA of the CDR3: TGCGCCAGCAGCCAAGACAGTGCCTACGAGCAGTACTTC.

This chain uses TRBV6-4 with TRBJ1-2; 8 bases line up with TRBD1. This CDR3 is built from 18 residues. V lost 0 bases, J lost 4 bases, and 13 bases stayed unmatched. From germline, CDR1 is MRHNA and CDR2 SNTAGT. The CDR3 sequence is CASSDSNTGGRFPYGYTF. CDR3 nucleotides: TGTGCCAGCAGTGACTCGAATACAGGGGGACGATTTCCCTATGGCTACACCTTC.

The chain combines TRBV30 with TRBJ1-1; D remains unclear. The V and J ends lost 0 bases and 3 bases respectively, with 8 bases between them. Per the germline V gene, CDR1 is GTSNPN and CDR2 is SVGIG (reference sequence). The CDR3 consists of 13 residues. The CDR3 loop reads CAWSVPADTEAFF. In DNA, the CDR3 is TGTGCCTGGAGTGTACCGGCGGACACTGAAGCTTTCTTT.

The V gene is TRBV25-1, the J gene TRBJ2-3; 8 bases are shared with TRBD2. Germline V gene sequence: CDR1 MGHDK, CDR2 SYGVNS. V gave up 1 base and J gave up 4 bases; unmatched junction bases: 4. The CDR3 has 15 residues. In nucleotides, the CDR3 is TGTGCCAGCAGTGAATCCGGACTAGCAGCAGATACGCAGTATTTT. Encoded protein: CASSESGLAADTQYF.

This clone was seen at least ten times. Additional DNA sequences in this sample encode the identical CDR3. This chain joins TRBV27 and TRBJ2-1, with TRBD2 matching 14 bases. Germline V gene lookup returns CDR1 MNHEY and CDR2 SMNVEV (reference sequence). Trimming at V came to 5 bases and at J to 1 base, leaving 4 bases not matched to a gene. The CDR3 runs to 17 residues. Written as DNA, the CDR3 is TGTGCCAGCAGTGGGACTAGCGGGGGACCTTCCTACAATGAGCAGTTCTTC. Its translation is CASSGTSGGPSYNEQFF.